The 30 T cell receptor beta chains below were found in one sample sequenced in a study of cytomegalovirus exposure and HLA in healthy donors (dated by TCRdb to 2015 to 2018). The library came from the immunoSEQ multiplex PCR assay. For the multiplex PCR, a mixture combining 60 forward primers for TCR Vbeta segments and 13 reverse primers for TCR Jbeta segments was used. The clones in this table, taken by TCRdb from immuneACCESS, are in-frame only. Not every clone is retained; where verified, under half of the shortfall comes from an unresolved V gene, and the cause of the rest is unknown. For this sample the table gives approximately 170,000 clones, of which around 70% were detected only once. The ten top clones hold roughly 4.5% of the sample. Sequenced: PBMCs. The receptors come from a man between 18 and 29 years old in good health and CMV-seropositive.

The chain combines TRBV2 with TRBJ2-3; 7 bases map to TRBD1. Trimming cost V 2 bases and J 0 bases; bases outside gene matches: 17. The germline gives CDR1 SNHLY, CDR2 FYNNEI. The CDR3 has 20 residues. CDR3 sequence reads: CASSETLRQGPSPSTDTQYF. The CDR3 DNA follows: TGTGCCAGCAGTGAAACCCTCCGACAGGGCCCCTCACCGAGCACAGATACGCAGTATTTT.

A few counts support this clone. In DNA, the CDR3 is TGTGCCAGCAGCGGGGGGACTAGCGGGATGAGCGGGGAGCTGTTTTTT. Encoded protein: CASSGGTSGMSGELFF. The chain has TRBV5-4 and TRBJ2-2, with TRBD2 identical over 13 bases. This CDR3 region has 16 residues. Germline-derived CDR1 and CDR2 are SGHNT and YYREEE (reference sequence). V dropped 4 bases and J dropped 7; count of bases not matched to a gene: 7.

The V and J genes are TRBV5-5 and TRBJ1-4; a weak D match, TRBD1 (6 bases). This CDR3 comprises 14 residues. V lost 2 bases and J 7 bases, leaving 12 bases between the germline ends. In germline, CDR1 is SGHKS, CDR2 YYEKEE (reference sequence). Here the CDR3 reads CASSLQGYAEKLFF. The CDR3 region has the DNA TGTGCCAGCAGCTTACAGGGATATGCTGAAAAACTGTTTTTT.

This rearrangement joins TRBV6-5 to TRBJ1-1, with unresolved D. This CDR3 has 15 residues. V lost 6 bases and J 3 bases, leaving 17 bases between the germline ends. Germline V gene data show CDR1 as MNHEY and CDR2 as SVGAGI. The CDR3 DNA reads TGTGCCAGCAGGATCGCGAGGTCCACTCACACTGAAGCTTTCTTT. Its protein is CASRIARSTHTEAFF.

This clone has only a few counts. This sequence joins TRBV28 and TRBJ1-1; D gene ambiguous. V was cut by 8 bases and J by 3 bases, with 10 bases left in between. This CDR3 has 12 residues. Looked up from germline, CDR1 is MDHEN and CDR2 is SYDVKM. The CDR3 loop is CASEGLYTEAFF. CDR3 DNA: TGTGCCAGCGAAGGACTGTACACTGAAGCTTTCTTT.

The V and J genes are TRBV11-2 and TRBJ1-1, with a weak D call TRBD1 (5 bases). The V and J ends lost 0 bases and 4 bases respectively, with 12 bases between them. This CDR3 is built from 15 residues. The germline V gene encodes CDR1 SGHAT and CDR2 FQNNGV. This CDR3 reads CASSLDFTGGTEAFF. CDR3 coding DNA: TGTGCCAGCAGCTTAGATTTTACCGGGGGCACTGAAGCTTTCTTT. Full variable domain (missing parts from reference TRBV11-2 and TRBJ1-1): EAGVAQSPRYKIIEKRQSVAFWCNPISGHATLYWYQQILGQGPKLLIQFQNNGVVDDSQLPKDRFSAERLKGVDSTLKIQPAKLEDSAVYLCASSLDFTGGTEAFFGQGTRLTVV.

V and J are TRBV11-2 and TRBJ1-1; D remains ambiguous. Germline-derived CDR1 and CDR2 are SGHAT and FQNNGV. The V end was cut by 4 bases, the J end by 6 bases, with 12 bases between. This CDR3 spans 13 amino acids. The CDR3 spells CASSSPSKAEAFF. The CDR3 bases are TGTGCCAGCAGCTCACCTAGTAAGGCTGAAGCTTTCTTT.

This clone was counted only a few times. This chain links TRBV7-6 with TRBJ2-2, with 15 nucleotides matching TRBD2. Germline V lookup: CDR1 SGHVS, CDR2 FNYEAQ. The CDR3 runs to 18 residues. V trimming: 4 bases; J trimming: 6 bases; junction bases outside the gene matches: 9. The CDR3 DNA sequence: TGTGCCAGCAGCTCCGGACTAGCGGGAGGGATCGGGCCCGGGGAGCTGTTTTTT. Translation gives CASSSGLAGGIGPGELFF.

This clone came up a few times. The chain recombines TRBV18 with TRBJ1-1, with a possible D match to TRBD1 (5 bases). Trimming took 4 bases from V and 4 from J, leaving 13 bases between them. The germline CDR1 and CDR2 sequences are KGHSH and LQKENI. The CDR3 consists of 14 residues. As DNA, the CDR3 is TGTGCCAGCTCACGACAGCATGAAGGCACTGAAGCTTTCTTT. This codes for CASSRQHEGTEAFF. The full variable domain, with the rest looked up from reference TRBV18 and TRBJ1-1, is NAGVMQNPRHLVRRRGQEARLRCSPMKGHSHVYWYRQLPEEGLKFMVYLQKENIIDESGMPKERFSAEFPKEGPSILRIQQVVRGDSAAYFCASSRQHEGTEAFFGQGTRLTVV.

This rearrangement joins TRBV11-1 to TRBJ2-1; weak D call: TRBD2 (6 bases). The V end lost 10 bases, the J end lost 4 bases, and 14 bases lay between the germline ends. Germline loops: CDR1 SGHAT, CDR2 FQDESV (reference sequence). The CDR3 has 13 residues. The CDR3 bases are TGTGCCACCACGGAGGGCCGGTACAATGAGCAGTTCTTC. Its protein is CATTEGRYNEQFF.

The V gene is TRBV5-4, the J gene TRBJ2-7; D may be TRBD1 (6 bases). Germline V gives CDR1 SGHNT, CDR2 YYREEE (reference sequence). Trimming cost V 1 base and J 6 bases, with 14 bases left between them. CDR3 length: 14 amino acids. The CDR3 bases are TGTGCCAGCAGCTTGAATAACAGGGCGGCCGAGCAGTACGTC. It encodes CASSLNNRAAEQYV.

The chain has TRBV6-1 and TRBJ2-3; 11 bases align to TRBD2. There are 15 residues in the CDR3. Per the germline V gene, CDR1 is MNHNS and CDR2 is SASEGT. With V trimmed by 2 bases and J by 5 bases, 3 bases remained unmatched. CDR3 sequence: CASSEPGLAVDTQYF. CDR3 coding DNA: TGTGCCAGCAGTGAACCGGGACTAGCGGTAGATACGCAGTATTTT.

The rearrangement links TRBV20-1 to TRBJ2-7; no definite D call. Germline loops: CDR1 DFQATT, CDR2 SNEGSKA (reference sequence). Trimming shortened V by 7 bases and J by 3 bases, and 1 base separated the two germline ends. The CDR3 is 8 amino acids. In DNA form, the CDR3 reads TGCAGTGACTACGAGCAGTACGTC. Translated: CSDYEQYV.

The rearrangement links TRBV15 to TRBJ1-1; 8 positions match TRBD1. V dropped 0 bases and J dropped 1; count of bases not matched to a gene: 7. The CDR3 runs 17 residues. CDR1 is LNHNV and CDR2 is YYDKDF in the germline V gene (reference sequence). CDR3 sequence reads: CATSRDLGQGANTEAFF. CDR3 sequence (DNA): TGTGCCACCAGCAGAGATCTCGGGCAGGGGGCGAACACTGAAGCTTTCTTT.

The chain carries TRBV19 and TRBJ2-5; D may be TRBD2 (6 bases). The CDR3 has 13 residues. The V and J ends lost 5 bases and 9 bases respectively, with 16 bases between them. Germline CDR1 reads LNHDA; CDR2 reads SQIVND (reference sequence). CDR3 nucleotide sequence: TGTGCCAGTAGTCCCTCGTTTAGCGGTGCCCAGTACTTC. Its protein product is CASSPSFSGAQYF.

The V gene is TRBV6-5, the J gene TRBJ1-2; 9 bases agree with TRBD1. The CDR3 is made up of 12 amino acids. The germline gives CDR1 MNHEY, CDR2 SVGAGI. The ends lost 6 bases at V and 8 bases at J; junction bases unmatched: 4. The CDR3 region is CASRRDRVGYTF. CDR3 sequence (DNA): TGTGCCAGCAGGCGGGACAGGGTCGGCTACACCTTC.

In this sample, this clone turned up a few times. In the same sample, other DNA sequences code for this CDR3. The rearrangement links TRBV6-1 to TRBJ1-1, with D hard to call. Germline CDR1 reads MNHNS; CDR2 reads SASEGT. Trimming cost V 4 bases and J 0 bases, with 6 bases left between them. CDR3 size: 13 residues. Here the CDR3 DNA reads TGTGCCAGCAGTGCGGGAATGAACACTGAAGCTTTCTTT. Its protein is CASSAGMNTEAFF.

The chain employs TRBV10-2 and TRBJ2-5, with 9 bases that match TRBD2. Trimming removed 0 bases from V and 5 bases from J; junction bases left unmatched: 13. The CDR3 length is 18 residues. CDR1 is WSHSY, CDR2 SAAADI, per germline. The CDR3 nucleotides read TGCGCCAGCAGTGAGTCGCCCCTCGTAGCGGGAGCCCTCGAGACCCAGTACTTC. It specifies CASSESPLVAGALETQYF.

The chain has TRBV4-1 and TRBJ1-1, with D unresolved. V was shortened by 4 bases and J by 1 base, with 10 bases between the two germline ends. The CDR3 runs to 14 residues. Germline assignment: CDR1 MGHRA and CDR2 YSYEKL. The CDR3 DNA sequence: TGCGCCAGCAGCCCCGAGGCAGCGAACACTGAAGCTTTCTTT. It yields the protein CASSPEAANTEAFF.

The J gene is TRBJ1-2, the V gene TRBV19, with a weak D call TRBD1 (6 bases). Trimming shortened V by 0 bases and J by 2 bases, and 13 bases separated the two germline ends. This CDR3 has 16 residues. Germline lookup yields CDR1 LNHDA and CDR2 SQIVND (reference sequence). Written as DNA, the CDR3 is TGTGCCAGTAGTATAGAAGGGACACTCCCCAACTATGGCTACACCTTC. This translates into CASSIEGTLPNYGYTF.

The CDR3 protein is CASSPRDSTRETQYF. The CDR3 coding sequence is TGTGCCAGCAGCCCCCGGGACAGTACCCGGGAGACCCAGTACTTC. The chain recombines TRBV5-4 with TRBJ2-5; TRBD1 aligns across 7 bases. The V and J ends lost 4 bases and 5 bases, in that order; junction bases with no gene match: 11. CDR3 length: 15 amino acids. CDR1 is SGHNT, CDR2 YYREEE, per germline (reference sequence).

This clone has only one observation. The chain joins TRBV29-1 to TRBJ1-1, with D perhaps TRBD1 (5 bases). The CDR3 covers 13 residues. V lost 8 bases, J lost 3 bases, and 16 bases lay in between. CDR1 is SQVTM and CDR2 is ANQGSEA in the germline V gene. CDR3 amino acids: CSTTNGDYTEAFF. The CDR3 DNA reads as TGCAGCACCACAAACGGGGACTACACTGAAGCTTTCTTT.

The chain is built from TRBV28 and TRBJ1-1, with D possibly TRBD1 on 5 matching bases. With 6 bases removed from V and 7 bases from J, the gap between germline ends came to 21 bases. Germline values: CDR1 MDHEN, CDR2 SYDVKM. CDR3 length equals 15 residues. The DNA for the CDR3 is TGTGCCAGCAGCTTGCCCTTCTACCGCAGGGTTGAAGCTTTCTTT. Protein sequence: CASSLPFYRRVEAFF.

The V and J genes are TRBV29-1 and TRBJ1-2; 7 bases fit TRBD1. CDR3 length: 14 amino acids. Germline loops: CDR1 SQVTM, CDR2 ANQGSEA. With 4 bases clipped from V and 5 bases from J, the junction kept 10 bases outside the gene matches. Written as DNA, the CDR3 is TGCAGCGTTGGGGGTCTCGGGACAGAGTATGGCTACACCTTC. Translating gives CSVGGLGTEYGYTF.

This chain's CDR3 is CAWSVGAPRGETQYF. CDR3 bases: TGTGCCTGGAGTGTCGGTGCCCCCCGAGGAGAGACCCAGTACTTC. This chain connects TRBV30 to TRBJ2-5; the D is unclear. Trimming stripped 0 bases from V and 4 bases from J, with 15 bases between. Germline CDR1 GTSNPN, CDR2 SVGIG (reference sequence). This CDR3 region has 15 residues.

V gene TRBV7-8 combines with J gene TRBJ1-1; TRBD1 aligns across 7 bases. V lost 6 bases and J lost 6; bases outside the gene matches: 4. The length of the CDR3 is 12 residues. Germline V gene sequence: CDR1 SGHVS, CDR2 FQNEAQ. CDR3 loop: CASSPGGAEAFF. CDR3 sequence (DNA): TGTGCCAGCAGTCCAGGGGGAGCTGAAGCTTTCTTT.

The chain recombines TRBV2 with TRBJ2-5; 10 bases line up with TRBD2. From germline, CDR1 is SNHLY and CDR2 FYNNEI. This CDR3 has 20 amino acids. The ends lost 7 bases at V and 2 bases at J; junction bases unmatched: 22. In DNA form, the CDR3 reads TGTGCCAGCAATTTTACCCCCCCCAGCGGGGGGGCCATCAGGCAAGAGACCCAGTACTTC. Its protein is CASNFTPPSGGAIRQETQYF.

Concerning this clone: Mismatch with germline at one junction end may stem from a read error. V gene TRBV4-2 combines with J gene TRBJ2-2; 10 bases line up with TRBD2. Germline loops: CDR1 LGHNA, CDR2 YNFKEQ. The CDR3 covers 17 residues. In nucleotides, the CDR3 is TGTGCCGGCAGCCAAGTAAGCAGCGGGAGGGACACCGGGGAGCTGTTTTTT. It is translated as CAGSQVSSGRDTGELFF.

The chain employs TRBV11-3 and TRBJ1-1, with D unresolved. The V end lost 2 bases, the J end lost 5 bases, and 3 bases lay between the germline ends. The V gene's germline CDR1 is SGHNT and CDR2 YENEEA. This CDR3 is 11 amino acids long. The CDR3 DNA follows: TGTGCCAGCAGCTTATCTACTGAAGCTTTCTTT. Its translation: CASSLSTEAFF.

The chain combines TRBV2 with TRBJ2-2; 7 positions agree with TRBD2. The CDR3 is made up of 18 amino acids. J lost 5 bases, V lost 3 bases, and 15 bases had no gene match. Germline-derived CDR1 and CDR2 are SNHLY and FYNNEI. In nucleotides, the CDR3 is TGTGCCAGCAGTGATGGCCTTAGCGGGCCATGGGGGACCGGGGAGCTGTTTTTT. Protein: CASSDGLSGPWGTGELFF.